This T cell receptor (beta chain) appears in the sequencing data of a study of cytomegalovirus exposure and HLA in healthy donors. Whole-study context: An earlier analysis found 95 million to 140 million unique TCR beta sequences from approximately 190 million T cells.

As for this clone: Antigen: not known.

Vbeta (60) and Jbeta (13) primers were used in the PCR. Sequencing was performed with immunoSEQ multiplex PCR; in TCRdb, only in-frame clones are kept and a portion is missing. The table shows about 71,000 clones, with approximately 70% occurring only once. Study results and caveats: Relative to equally common others, HLA-associated TCR beta chains showed greater clonal expansion in a later analysis. For most TCR beta V segments, an earlier analysis put the productive rate at about 87% or about 30% of the time. It has been reported that TCR beta sequences accurately predicted the HLA-A and HLA-B alleles of most subjects.

The source of this sequence is a woman in her 50s in good health and CMV-seropositive. What was sequenced was PBMCs.

The CDR3 protein is CSVGQGDSEQYF. The DNA for the CDR3 is TGCAGCGTTGGACAGGGGGACAGCGAGCAGTACTTC. The genes are TRBV29-1 and TRBJ2-7; 9 bases map to TRBD1. Per the germline V gene, CDR1 is SQVTM and CDR2 is ANQGSEA. V was clipped by 4 bases and J by 6 bases; unmatched bases: 4. There are 12 residues in the CDR3.